This entry is about one T cell receptor beta chain. What it recognizes is unknown. Scientists ran DNA taken from cultured CD4+ T cells through the Oncomine TCR Beta short-read assay for sequencing. Cultured CD4+ T cells were the source of extracted genomic DNA. TCRdb re-called the PCR reads with MiXCR, one entry per CDR3 protein. The sample carries about 6,300 distinct CDR3 sequences, around 33% recorded once. Treatment noted: approximately 11-day PBMC culture with coronavirus spike peptide pools or control peptides (ViraFEST assay). Unexposed donor CD4+ T cells predated the COVID-19 pandemic, collected 2011-2018. Culture conditions combined 2 million to 2.5 million PBMCs per well with approximately 9.2 IU/ml IL-2 and 8 to 10 ug/ml peptide pools. Per the germline V gene, CDR1 is SGHTA and CDR2 is FQGNSA. CDR3 length: 15 residues. The V gene lost 1 base and the J gene lost 3 bases, with 9 bases spanning the gap.

The data stem from a study of vaccination and CD4 T cells after COVID-19. Study overall: The post-vaccine samples came a median 72 days after dose two (range 14 to 241). The cells in question were stimulated using overlapping spike peptides derived from SARS-CoV-2, HCoV-NL63, HCoV-OC43 and HCoV-229E. Study-wide points: Counts of SARS-CoV-2-reactive clonotypes had a median that went from roughly 21 to 40, a nonsignificant change.

V usage is TRBV7-2 and J usage is TRBJ2-2; D may be TRBD1 (5 bases). Sample: CD4+ T cells from blood, cultured in vitro. The receptor's source is a human donor in good health. Written as DNA, the CDR3 is TGTGCCAGCAGCTTAGGACAGTCCCACACCGGGGAGCTGTTTTTT. Its protein is CASSLGQSHTGELFF. The whole variable domain, remainder taken from reference TRBV7-2 and TRBJ2-2, is GAGVSQSPSNKVTEKGKDVELRCDPISGHTALYWYRQSLGQGLEFLIYFQGNSAPDKSGLPSDRFSAERTGGSVSTLTIQRTQQEDSAVYLCASSLGQSHTGELFFGEGSRLTVL.